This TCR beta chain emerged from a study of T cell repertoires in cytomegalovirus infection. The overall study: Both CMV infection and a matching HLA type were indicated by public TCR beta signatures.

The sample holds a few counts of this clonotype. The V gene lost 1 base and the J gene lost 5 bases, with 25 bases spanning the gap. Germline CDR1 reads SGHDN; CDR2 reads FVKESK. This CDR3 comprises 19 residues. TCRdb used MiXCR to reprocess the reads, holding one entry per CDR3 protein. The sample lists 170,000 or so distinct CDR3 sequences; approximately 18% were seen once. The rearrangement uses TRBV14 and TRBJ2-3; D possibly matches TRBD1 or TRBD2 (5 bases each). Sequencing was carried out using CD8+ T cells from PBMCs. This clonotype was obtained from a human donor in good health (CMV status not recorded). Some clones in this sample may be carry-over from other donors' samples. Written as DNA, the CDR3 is TGTGCCAGCAGCCAAGTCCGGCACCTAGGGACGGCGCGGAGAGATACGCAGTATTTT. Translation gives CASSQVRHLGTARRDTQYF.